Below, one T cell receptor (beta chain) is given with its context. Its antigen remains unidentified. A multiplex PCR was run with 60 Vbeta primers and 13 Jbeta primers. Profiled with immunoSEQ multiplex PCR; TCRdb holds only in-frame clones, not every one. The repertoire holds fewer than 130,000 clones, with around 79% as singletons. The sample is drawn from a study of cytomegalovirus exposure and HLA in healthy donors. Notes on the study in general: The likely origin of a cluster of highly shared sequence variants was a sequencing artifact. The listing of some 170 TCR beta chains classed them as cytomegalovirus-associated. In terms of immune exposure information, only CMV serostatus was available. A later analysis found TCR association rates differed by HLA locus, highest for DRB1 and lowest for HLA-C.

This receptor was taken from a woman aged 25 to 45 in good health and CMV-seronegative. Source material: PBMCs.

The CDR3 region has the DNA TGCGCCAGCAGCCAAGATCAGGATGACGAAGCTTTCTTT. Translation gives CASSQDQDDEAFF. The V gene is TRBV4-3, the J gene TRBJ1-1; D gene ambiguous. Trimming took off 0 bases at V and 8 bases at J, with 10 bases between the two ends. The germline CDR1 and CDR2 sequences are LGHNA and YSLEER. The length of the CDR3 is 13 residues.